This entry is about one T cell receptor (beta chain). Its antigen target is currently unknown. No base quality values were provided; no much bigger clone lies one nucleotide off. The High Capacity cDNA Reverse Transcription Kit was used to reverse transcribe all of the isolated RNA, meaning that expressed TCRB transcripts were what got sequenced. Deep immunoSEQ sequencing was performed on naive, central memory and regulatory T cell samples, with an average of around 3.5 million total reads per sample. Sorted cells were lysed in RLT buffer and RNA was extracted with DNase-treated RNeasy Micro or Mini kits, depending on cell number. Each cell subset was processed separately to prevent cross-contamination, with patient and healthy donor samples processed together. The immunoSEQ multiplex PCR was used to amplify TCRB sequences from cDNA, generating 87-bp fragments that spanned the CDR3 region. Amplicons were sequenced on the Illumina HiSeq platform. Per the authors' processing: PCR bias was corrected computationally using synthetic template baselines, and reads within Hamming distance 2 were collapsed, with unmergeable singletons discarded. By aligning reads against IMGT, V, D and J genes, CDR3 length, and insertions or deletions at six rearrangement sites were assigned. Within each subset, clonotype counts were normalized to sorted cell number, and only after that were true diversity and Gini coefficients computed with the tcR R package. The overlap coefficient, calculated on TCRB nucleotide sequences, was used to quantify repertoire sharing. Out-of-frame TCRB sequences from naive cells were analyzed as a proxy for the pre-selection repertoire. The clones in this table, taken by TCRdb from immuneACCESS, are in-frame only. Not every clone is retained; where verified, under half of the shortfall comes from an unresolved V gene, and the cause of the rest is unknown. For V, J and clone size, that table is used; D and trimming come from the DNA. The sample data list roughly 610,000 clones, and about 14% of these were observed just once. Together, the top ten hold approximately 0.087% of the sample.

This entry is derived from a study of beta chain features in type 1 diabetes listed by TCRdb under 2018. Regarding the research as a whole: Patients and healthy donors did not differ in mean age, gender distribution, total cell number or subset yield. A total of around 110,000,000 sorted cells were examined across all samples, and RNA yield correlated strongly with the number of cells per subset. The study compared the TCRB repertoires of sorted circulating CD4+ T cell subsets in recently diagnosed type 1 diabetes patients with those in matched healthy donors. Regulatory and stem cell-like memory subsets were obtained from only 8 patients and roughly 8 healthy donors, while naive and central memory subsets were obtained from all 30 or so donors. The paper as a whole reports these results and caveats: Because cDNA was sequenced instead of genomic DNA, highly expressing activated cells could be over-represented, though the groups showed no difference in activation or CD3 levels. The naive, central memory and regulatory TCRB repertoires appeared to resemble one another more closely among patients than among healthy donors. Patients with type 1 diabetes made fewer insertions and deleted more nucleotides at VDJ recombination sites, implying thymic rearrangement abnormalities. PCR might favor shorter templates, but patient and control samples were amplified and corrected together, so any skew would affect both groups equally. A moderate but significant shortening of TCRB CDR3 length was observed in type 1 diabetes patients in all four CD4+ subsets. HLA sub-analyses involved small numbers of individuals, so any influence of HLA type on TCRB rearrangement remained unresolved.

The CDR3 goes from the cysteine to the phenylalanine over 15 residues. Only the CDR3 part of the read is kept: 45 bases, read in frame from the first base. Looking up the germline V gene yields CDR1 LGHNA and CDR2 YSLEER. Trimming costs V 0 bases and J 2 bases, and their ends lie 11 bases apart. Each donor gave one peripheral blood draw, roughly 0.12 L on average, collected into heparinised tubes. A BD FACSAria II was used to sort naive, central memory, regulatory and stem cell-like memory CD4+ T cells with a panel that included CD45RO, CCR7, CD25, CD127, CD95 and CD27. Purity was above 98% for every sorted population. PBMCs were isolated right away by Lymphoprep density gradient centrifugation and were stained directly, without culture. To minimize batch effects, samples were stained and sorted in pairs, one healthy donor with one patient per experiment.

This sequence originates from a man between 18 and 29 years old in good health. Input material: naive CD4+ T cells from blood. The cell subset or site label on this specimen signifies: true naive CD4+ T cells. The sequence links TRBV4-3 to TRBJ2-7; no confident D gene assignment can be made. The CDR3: CASSQDYRPPYEQYF. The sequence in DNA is TGCGCCAGCAGCCAAGATTACCGGCCTCCCTACGAGCAGTACTTC.